One and the same sample provided the 19 T cell receptor beta chains below, sequenced in a study of blood T cell repertoires in COVID-19. TCRdb keeps only in-frame clones here, not all; method: immunoSEQ multiplex PCR. The sample holds about 350,000 clones, 88% seen once. Sample: peripheral blood. Source of these receptors: a woman in her seventies with COVID-19, enrolled during active disease.

V is TRBV9 and J is TRBJ2-5; 8 positions match TRBD2. Trimming at V came to 0 bases and at J to 2 bases, leaving 6 bases not matched to a gene. Germline V CDR1 and CDR2: SGDLS, YYNGEE. The CDR3 has 16 residues. The CDR3 nucleotides read TGTGCCAGCAGCGTAGGGGGGGCTAGCGGGCAAGAGACCCAGTACTTC. Its protein product is CASSVGGASGQETQYF.

In DNA, the CDR3 is TGTGCCAGCAGCTTCACGCCGGTTAGCAATCAGCCCCAGCATTTT. It codes for CASSFTPVSNQPQHF. The chain links TRBV7-2 to TRBJ1-5; D is unclear. Germline CDR1 is SGHTA and CDR2 is FQGNSA. Trimming pared 3 bases from V and 0 bases from J, leaving 9 bases between. The CDR3 spans 15 residues.

V is TRBV7-2 and J is TRBJ1-1; D unclear. Trimming cost V 3 bases and J 8 bases, with 10 bases left between them. Looked up from germline, CDR1 is SGHTA and CDR2 is FQGNSA. CDR3 length: 12 amino acids. The CDR3 region has the DNA TGTGCCAGCAGCTTCGGCAGGCTCGAAGCTTTCTTT. Translated: CASSFGRLEAFF.

This clone has just a few counts. The chain links TRBV13 to TRBJ1-2; TRBD1 aligns across 9 bases. This CDR3 has 15 amino acids. Trimming took 5 bases from V and 0 from J; bases not matched to a gene: 4. Germline CDR1 is PRHDT and CDR2 is FYEKMQ (reference sequence). The CDR3 reads CASSTTGGPNYGYTF. Written as DNA, the CDR3 is TGTGCCAGCAGCACGACAGGGGGTCCTAACTATGGCTACACCTTC.

This sequence joins TRBV5-4 and TRBJ1-1, with D uncertain. Germline V gives CDR1 SGHNT, CDR2 YYREEE (reference sequence). Trimming took 4 bases from V and 1 from J, leaving 8 bases between them. The CDR3 is 13 amino acids. The CDR3 DNA is TGTGCCAGCAGCACTACACGGAACACTGAAGCTTTCTTT. Encoded protein: CASSTTRNTEAFF.

This chain connects TRBV6-5 to TRBJ1-6, with 8 positions matching TRBD1. Germline CDR1 reads MNHEY; CDR2 reads SVGAGI. The junction had 4 bases not matched to a gene; V was cut back by 3 bases and J by 9 bases. The CDR3 loop spans 14 amino acids. DNA of the CDR3: TGTGCCAGCAGTTATCGACAGGGGAGTTCACCCCTCCACTTT. Translated: CASSYRQGSSPLHF.

CDR3 DNA sequence: TGTGCCAGCAGCGGCGGGGGAGATAATCAGCCCCAGCATTTT. It codes for CASSGGGDNQPQHF. The V gene is TRBV9, the J gene TRBJ1-5; TRBD1 is a possible D gene (5 bases). CDR3 length equals 14 residues. Trimming removed 3 bases at V and 4 bases at J, with 11 bases between. In germline, CDR1 is SGDLS, CDR2 YYNGEE.

This clone is a singleton in its sample. The V call is TRBV27, the J call TRBJ1-1, with 8 bases identical to TRBD1. CDR1 and CDR2 (germline): MNHEY, SMNVEV (reference sequence). J gave up 3 bases and V 7 bases, and 7 bases lay outside the gene matches. The CDR3 runs to 14 residues. The CDR3 spells CASKDREWDTEAFF. CDR3 nucleotides: TGTGCCAGCAAGGACAGGGAATGGGACACTGAAGCTTTCTTT.

The chain has TRBV11-2 and TRBJ1-1; the match to TRBD1 covers 10 bases. The V segment lost 5 bases and the J segment 1 base; nucleotides outside the gene matches: 13. The CDR3 loop spans 18 amino acids. Looked up from germline, CDR1 is SGHAT and CDR2 is FQNNGV. The CDR3 region has the DNA TGTGCCAGCAGCCGAACTAGACAGGGGGCGAGGGAGAACACTGAAGCTTTCTTT. Amino acids: CASSRTRQGARENTEAFF.

The chain couples TRBV29-1 to TRBJ1-4, with a tentative D call TRBD1 (6 bases). CDR3 length: 13 amino acids. Trimming pared 7 bases from V and 5 bases from J, leaving 14 bases between. The germline gives CDR1 SQVTM, CDR2 ANQGSEA. CDR3 amino acids: CSAYRVGNEKLFF. The CDR3 region has the DNA TGCAGCGCGTACAGGGTGGGAAATGAAAAACTGTTTTTT. Full variable domain (missing parts from reference TRBV29-1 and TRBJ1-4): SAVISQKPSRDICQRGTSLTIQCQVDSQVTMMFWYRQQPGQSLTLIATANQGSEATYESGFVIDKFPISRPNLTFSTLTVSNMSPEDSSIYLCSAYRVGNEKLFFGSGTQLSVL.

The chain carries TRBV15 and TRBJ2-1; 10 nucleotides agree with TRBD1. J was trimmed by 2 bases and V by 2 bases; bases with no gene match: 12. The V gene's germline CDR1 is LNHNV and CDR2 YYDKDF (reference sequence). CDR3 length: 19 residues. CDR3 in DNA: TGTGCCACCAGCAGAAACCGGGACAGGGGACCTGGGGCCTACAATGAGCAGTTCTTC. This translates into CATSRNRDRGPGAYNEQFF.

V usage is TRBV9 and J usage is TRBJ1-1; D unclear. V shed 3 bases and J shed 4 bases, with 16 bases lying between them. Germline V gene data show CDR1 as SGDLS and CDR2 as YYNGEE. The CDR3 runs 15 residues. DNA of the CDR3: TGTGCCAGCAGCGACAATAGGCTAGGAGGCACTGAAGCTTTCTTT. Residues: CASSDNRLGGTEAFF.

The chain carries TRBV5-1 and TRBJ1-2, with no clear D. The germline gives CDR1 SGHRS, CDR2 YFSETQ. This CDR3 is 14 amino acids long. V was pared by 0 bases and J by 7 bases, with 13 bases between. DNA of the CDR3: TGCGCCAGCAGCTTGGAACAGTCAGGAAGTGGCTACACCTTC. Translated, it gives CASSLEQSGSGYTF.

The chain uses TRBV4-1 and TRBJ1-5; 10 positions match TRBD1. Germline CDR1 is MGHRA and CDR2 is YSYEKL. This CDR3 is 16 amino acids long. J was trimmed by 5 bases and V by 3 bases; bases with no gene match: 7. The CDR3 loop is CASSHPGTGAHQPQHF. For the CDR3, the DNA is TGCGCCAGCAGCCACCCCGGGACAGGGGCTCATCAGCCCCAGCATTTT.

This chain joins TRBV12-3 or TRBV12-4 and TRBJ1-3; possibly TRBD1 for D (6 bases). This CDR3 contains 13 residues. The V gene lost 8 bases and the J gene lost 0 bases, with 8 bases spanning the gap. CDR3 bases: TGTGCCAGCCAGGGGAACTCTGGAAACACCATATATTTT. Translating it yields CASQGNSGNTIYF.

The chain uses TRBV13 and TRBJ2-1; maybe TRBD2 (5 bases). The V end was cut by 0 bases, the J end by 8 bases, with 11 bases between. The CDR3 contains 14 residues. The germline gives CDR1 PRHDT, CDR2 FYEKMQ (reference sequence). Here the CDR3 DNA reads TGTGCCAGCAGCTTAGGTCGGGGTGGCGATGAGCAGTTCTTC. Its protein is CASSLGRGGDEQFF.

This clone showed up just once. V usage is TRBV18 and J usage is TRBJ2-7, with 8 bases lining up with TRBD2. The germline V gene encodes CDR1 KGHSH and CDR2 LQKENI. The ends lost 3 bases at V and 0 bases at J; junction bases unmatched: 4. This CDR3 contains 15 residues. The CDR3 reads CASSPSTSASYEQYF. For the CDR3, the DNA is TGTGCCAGCTCACCCTCGACTAGCGCCTCCTACGAGCAGTACTTC.

The chain is built from TRBV9 and TRBJ1-2; perhaps TRBD1 as D (6 bases). CDR1 SGDLS and CDR2 YYNGEE come from the germline V gene. The CDR3 contains 14 residues. V lost 4 bases, J lost 6 bases, and 16 bases lay in between. The CDR3: CASSPQGSGDGYTF. The CDR3 DNA follows: TGTGCCAGCAGCCCACAGGGTTCGGGCGATGGCTACACCTTC.

This chain joins TRBV18 and TRBJ1-1; 7 bases line up with TRBD1. After removal of 2 bases from V and 10 bases from J, the junction contained 10 bases not matched to a gene. The CDR3 is 14 amino acids. Germline V gene data show CDR1 as KGHSH and CDR2 as LQKENI. In DNA, the CDR3 is TGTGCCAGCTCACCAGAAAAACAGGGGTTTTTAGCTTTCTTT. Its protein product is CASSPEKQGFLAFF.